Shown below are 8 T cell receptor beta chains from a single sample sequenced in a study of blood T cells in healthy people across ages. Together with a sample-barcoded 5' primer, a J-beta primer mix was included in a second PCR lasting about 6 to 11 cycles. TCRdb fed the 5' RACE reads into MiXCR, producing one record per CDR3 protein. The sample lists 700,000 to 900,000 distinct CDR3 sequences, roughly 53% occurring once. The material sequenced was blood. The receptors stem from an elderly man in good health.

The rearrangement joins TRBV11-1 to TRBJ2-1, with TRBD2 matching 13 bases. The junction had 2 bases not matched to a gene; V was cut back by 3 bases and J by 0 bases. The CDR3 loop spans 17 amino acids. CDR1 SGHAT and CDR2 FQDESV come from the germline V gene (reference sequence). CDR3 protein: CASSLTSGRSSYNEQFF. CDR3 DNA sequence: TGTGCCAGCAGCTTGACTAGCGGGAGGAGCTCCTACAATGAGCAGTTCTTC.

The CDR3 coding sequence is TGCGCCAGCAGCCAACCGTTTGGGGAGGGGAATGAGCAGTTCTTC. It translates to CASSQPFGEGNEQFF. The chain uses TRBV4-3 and TRBJ2-1, with 7 bases identical to TRBD2. CDR3 length: 15 residues. Germline values: CDR1 LGHNA, CDR2 YSLEER. With 2 bases clipped from V and 7 bases from J, the junction kept 8 bases outside the gene matches.

CDR3 sequence reads: CASSLGGKSSYNEQFF. The CDR3 region has the DNA TGCGCCAGCAGCTTGGGGGGGAAGAGCTCCTACAATGAGCAGTTCTTC. This chain uses TRBV5-1 with TRBJ2-1; D tentatively fits TRBD1 or TRBD2 (5 bases each). CDR3 length: 16 amino acids. The germline V and J ends were trimmed by 0 bases and 0 bases, with 10 bases remaining between them. The germline V gene has CDR1 SGHRS and CDR2 YFSETQ.

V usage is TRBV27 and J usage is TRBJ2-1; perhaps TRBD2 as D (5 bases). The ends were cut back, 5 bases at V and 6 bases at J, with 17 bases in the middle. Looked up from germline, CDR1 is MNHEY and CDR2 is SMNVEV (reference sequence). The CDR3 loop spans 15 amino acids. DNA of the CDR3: TGTGCCAGCAGTCCCAGCGGTTCCCGAACCAATGAGCAGTTCTTC. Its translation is CASSPSGSRTNEQFF.

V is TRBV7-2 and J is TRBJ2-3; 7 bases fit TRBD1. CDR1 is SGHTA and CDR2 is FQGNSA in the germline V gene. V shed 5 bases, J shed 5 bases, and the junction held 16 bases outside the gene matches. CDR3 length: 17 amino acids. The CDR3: CASSLWTGPIRVDTQYF. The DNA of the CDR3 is TGTGCCAGCAGCCTCTGGACAGGTCCCATCCGAGTAGATACGCAGTATTTT.

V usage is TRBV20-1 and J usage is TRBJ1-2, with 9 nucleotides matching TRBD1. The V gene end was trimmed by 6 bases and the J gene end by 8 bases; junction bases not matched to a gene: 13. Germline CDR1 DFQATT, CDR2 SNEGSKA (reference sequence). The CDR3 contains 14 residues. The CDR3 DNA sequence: TGCAGTGCCCCCCCGGGACAGGGAAGGCTGGGCTACACCTTC. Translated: CSAPPGQGRLGYTF.

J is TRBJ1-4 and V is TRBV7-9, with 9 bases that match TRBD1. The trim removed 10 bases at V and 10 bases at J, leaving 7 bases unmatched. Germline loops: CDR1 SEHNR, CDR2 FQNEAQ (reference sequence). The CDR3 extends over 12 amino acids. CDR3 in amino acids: CATQGADGKLFF. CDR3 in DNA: TGTGCCACACAGGGGGCGGACGGAAAACTGTTTTTT. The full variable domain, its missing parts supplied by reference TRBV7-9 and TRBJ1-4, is DTGVSQNPRHKITKRGQNVTFRCDPISEHNRLYWYRQTLGQGPEFLTYFQNEAQLEKSRLLSDRFSAERPKGSFSTLEIQRTEQGDSAMYLCATQGADGKLFFGSGTQLSVL.

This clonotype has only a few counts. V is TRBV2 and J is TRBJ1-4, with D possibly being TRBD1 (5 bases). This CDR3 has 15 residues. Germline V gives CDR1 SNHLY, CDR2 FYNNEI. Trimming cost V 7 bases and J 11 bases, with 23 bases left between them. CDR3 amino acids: CASTLNGQGSGKLFF. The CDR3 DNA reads TGTGCCAGCACCCTGAATGGGCAGGGTTCAGGCAAACTGTTTTTT.